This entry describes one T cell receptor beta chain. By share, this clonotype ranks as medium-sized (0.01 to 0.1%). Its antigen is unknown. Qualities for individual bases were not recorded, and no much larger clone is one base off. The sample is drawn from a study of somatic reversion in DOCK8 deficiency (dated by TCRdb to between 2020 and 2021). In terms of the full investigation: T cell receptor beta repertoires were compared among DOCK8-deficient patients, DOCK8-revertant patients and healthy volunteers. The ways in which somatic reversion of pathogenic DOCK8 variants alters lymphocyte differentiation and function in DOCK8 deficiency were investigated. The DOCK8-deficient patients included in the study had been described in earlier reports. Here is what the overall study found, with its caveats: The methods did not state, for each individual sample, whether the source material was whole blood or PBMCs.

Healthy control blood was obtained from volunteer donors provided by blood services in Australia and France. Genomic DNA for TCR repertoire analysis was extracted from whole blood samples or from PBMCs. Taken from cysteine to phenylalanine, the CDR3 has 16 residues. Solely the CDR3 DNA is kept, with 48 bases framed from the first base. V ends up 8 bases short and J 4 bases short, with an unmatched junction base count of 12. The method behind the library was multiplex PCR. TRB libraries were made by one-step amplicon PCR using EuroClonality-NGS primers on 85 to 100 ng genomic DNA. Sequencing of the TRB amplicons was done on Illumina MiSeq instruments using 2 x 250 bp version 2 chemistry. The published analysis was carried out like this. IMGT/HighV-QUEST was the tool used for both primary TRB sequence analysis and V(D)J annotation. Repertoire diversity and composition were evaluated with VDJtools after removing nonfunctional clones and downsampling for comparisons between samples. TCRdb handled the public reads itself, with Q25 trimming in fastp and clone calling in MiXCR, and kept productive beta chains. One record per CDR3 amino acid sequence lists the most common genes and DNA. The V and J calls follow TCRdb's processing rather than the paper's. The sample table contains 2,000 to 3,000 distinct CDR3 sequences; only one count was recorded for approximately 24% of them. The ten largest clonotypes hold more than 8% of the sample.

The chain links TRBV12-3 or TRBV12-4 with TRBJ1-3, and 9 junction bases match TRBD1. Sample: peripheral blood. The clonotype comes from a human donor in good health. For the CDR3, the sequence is CASFPGGQGFGNTIYF. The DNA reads TGTGCCAGCTTCCCCGGGGGACAGGGTTTCGGAAACACCATATATTTT.